Presented here are 28 T cell receptor beta chains from one specimen sequenced in a study of long-term antiretroviral therapy in people with HIV. The assay used was immunoSEQ (version v3.0), run at survey level. Libraries were prepared by immunoSEQ multiplex PCR; TCRdb keeps only in-frame clonotypes and omits some of them. The sample holds around 25,000 clones, roughly 96% seen once. Sequences were derived from unsorted PBMCs, sampled less than 5 years after starting antiretroviral therapy. These receptor sequences come from a woman aged 45-59 years with HIV.

This rearrangement joins TRBV4-2 to TRBJ2-7; 12 bases are shared with TRBD2. The CDR3 contains 16 residues. Germline V CDR1 and CDR2: LGHNA, YNFKEQ. After removal of 1 base from V and 3 bases from J, the junction contained 4 bases not matched to a gene. CDR3 sequence (DNA): TGTGCCAGCAGCCAAGGGACTAGCGGGGTGGGCTACGAGCAGTACTTC. Translating gives CASSQGTSGVGYEQYF.

The chain employs TRBV19 and TRBJ1-5, with 7 bases that match TRBD1. Per germline, CDR1 LNHDA and CDR2 SQIVND (reference sequence). J lost 4 bases, V lost 6 bases, and 6 bases had no gene match. CDR3 length: 14 residues. The DNA for the CDR3 is TGTGCCAGTAGCCTGGGACAGAAGAATCAGCCCCAGCATTTT. Its translation: CASSLGQKNQPQHF.

This clone was counted a single time. The gene calls are TRBV6-1 and TRBJ1-5; TRBD1 matches 8 bases. The CDR3 is 15 amino acids. Germline V lookup: CDR1 MNHNS, CDR2 SASEGT. V lost 2 bases and J lost 7; bases outside the gene matches: 7. This chain's CDR3 is CASSESQGAGQPQHF. The DNA for the CDR3 is TGTGCCAGCAGTGAATCCCAGGGGGCAGGCCAGCCCCAGCATTTT.

The chain is built from TRBV6-5 and TRBJ2-5, with TRBD1 matching 10 bases. The CDR3 is 15 residues long. The ends lost 6 bases at V and 2 bases at J; junction bases unmatched: 6. The germline V gene encodes CDR1 MNHEY and CDR2 SVGAGI. The CDR3 spells CASRRGTGVQETQYF. CDR3 nucleotides: TGTGCCAGCAGACGTGGGACAGGGGTTCAAGAGACCCAGTACTTC.

The chain recombines TRBV15 with TRBJ2-7; weak D call: TRBD2 (6 bases). V was cut by 1 base and J by 3 bases, with 10 bases left in between. From germline, CDR1 is LNHNV and CDR2 YYDKDF (reference sequence). This CDR3 has 14 amino acids. In DNA form, the CDR3 reads TGTGCCACCAGCAGAGGACTAGTAGGCTACGAGCAGTACTTC. Protein product: CATSRGLVGYEQYF.

The chain has TRBV2 and TRBJ2-1; 8 nucleotides line up with TRBD1. The trim removed 4 bases at V and 2 bases at J, leaving 16 bases unmatched. CDR1 SNHLY and CDR2 FYNNEI come from the germline V gene. The CDR3 is made up of 19 amino acids. For the CDR3, the DNA is TGTGCCAGCAGTGTTAAAGGGCCGTCCTTACAGGGGGCCTACAATGAGCAGTTCTTC. This encodes CASSVKGPSLQGAYNEQFF.

This chain links TRBV27 with TRBJ2-2; 7 nucleotides align to TRBD2. CDR3 size: 13 residues. The J segment lost 4 bases and the V segment lost 4 bases, leaving 0 bases of the junction unmatched. The germline V gene has CDR1 MNHEY and CDR2 SMNVEV (reference sequence). The CDR3 nucleotides read TGTGCCAGCAGTTGGGGGGGCACCGGGGAGCTGTTTTTT. Its protein product is CASSWGGTGELFF.

The chain has TRBV10-3 and TRBJ2-7; 9 bases are a match to TRBD1. Trimming cost V 7 bases and J 3 bases; bases outside gene matches: 4. Looked up from germline, CDR1 is ENHRY and CDR2 is SYGVKD. The CDR3 runs 13 residues. Written as DNA, the CDR3 is TGTGCCATCACGGGGACAGGGAACTACGAGCAGTACTTC. This codes for CAITGTGNYEQYF.

This chain links TRBV5-4 with TRBJ2-1; 7 bases align to TRBD1. This CDR3 region has 15 residues. Germline V CDR1 and CDR2: SGHNT, YYREEE (reference sequence). V shed 3 bases and J 4 bases; nucleotides not matched to a gene: 7. In nucleotides, the CDR3 is TGTGCCAGCAGCTCCGGGACGGGACAGTACAATGAGCAGTTCTTC. Its translation is CASSSGTGQYNEQFF.

In its sample, this clone was seen once. The chain joins TRBV11-1 to TRBJ2-7; TRBD2 matches at 8 bases. Germline V gene sequence: CDR1 SGHAT, CDR2 FQDESV (reference sequence). J lost 0 bases, V lost 5 bases, and 9 bases had no gene match. The CDR3 loop spans 16 amino acids. CDR3 nucleotides: TGTGCCAGCAGCCCTCTAGCGGGTTTGAGCTCCTACGAGCAGTACTTC. Encoded protein: CASSPLAGLSSYEQYF.

This chain connects TRBV29-1 to TRBJ1-1, with D unresolved. Deletions cut 0 bases from V and 1 base from J, with 15 bases between. This CDR3 region has 16 residues. The V gene's germline CDR1 is SQVTM and CDR2 ANQGSEA. CDR3 in DNA: TGCAGCGTTGAAGAAGAGGGAAACAGTTCGAACACTGAAGCTTTCTTT. It is translated as CSVEEEGNSSNTEAFF.

Here the CDR3 reads CASSPLAGGAGDEQFF. For the CDR3, the DNA is TGTGCCAGCAGCCCCTTAGCGGGAGGCGCGGGGGATGAGCAGTTCTTC. This chain uses TRBV7-7 with TRBJ2-1; 10 nucleotides line up with TRBD2. Germline CDR1 SSHAT, CDR2 FNYEAQ (reference sequence). The junction had 12 bases not matched to a gene; V was cut back by 5 bases and J by 8 bases. CDR3 length: 16 residues.

The gene calls are TRBV19 and TRBJ1-5; possible D gene TRBD1, 6 bases. This CDR3 is built from 15 residues. CDR1 is LNHDA, CDR2 SQIVND, per germline (reference sequence). Trimming cost V 5 bases and J 1 base, with 12 bases left between them. CDR3 in amino acids: CASSLSQGSNQPQHF. CDR3 DNA: TGTGCCAGTAGTCTATCACAGGGCAGCAATCAGCCCCAGCATTTT.

This clone was observed a single time. This sequence joins TRBV7-2 and TRBJ2-3, with D unresolved. The V end was cut by 0 bases, the J end by 6 bases, with 13 bases between. The CDR3 contains 15 residues. The V gene's germline CDR1 is SGHTA and CDR2 FQGNSA. CDR3 region: CASSLAVGLMDTQYF. In DNA form, the CDR3 reads TGTGCCAGCAGCTTAGCGGTAGGCCTAATGGATACGCAGTATTTT. The whole variable domain, filled in from reference TRBV7-2 and TRBJ2-3, reads GAGVSQSPSNKVTEKGKDVELRCDPISGHTALYWYRQSLGQGLEFLIYFQGNSAPDKSGLPSDRFSAERTGGSVSTLTIQRTQQEDSAVYLCASSLAVGLMDTQYFGPGTRLTVL.

This sequence joins TRBV9 and TRBJ2-1, with 10 bases lining up with TRBD1. CDR1 and CDR2 (germline): SGDLS, YYNGEE. The CDR3 runs 16 residues. V lost 0 bases and J lost 4; bases outside the gene matches: 4. The CDR3 is CASSVGAGQGYNEQFF. CDR3 DNA: TGTGCCAGCAGCGTAGGAGCGGGACAGGGGTACAATGAGCAGTTCTTC.

The chain uses TRBV27 and TRBJ2-7; 10 bases fit TRBD2. Germline lookup yields CDR1 MNHEY and CDR2 SMNVEV (reference sequence). The V gene end was trimmed by 3 bases and the J gene end by 5 bases; junction bases not matched to a gene: 4. The length of the CDR3 is 14 residues. The CDR3, as DNA: TGTGCCAGCAGTTTTGCAGCGGGAGGGAACGAGCAGTACTTC. Translated, it gives CASSFAAGGNEQYF.

The V gene is TRBV6-5, the J gene TRBJ2-1; the match to TRBD2 covers 11 bases. Looked up from germline, CDR1 is MNHEY and CDR2 is SVGAGI. The CDR3 consists of 16 residues. The trim removed 0 bases at V and 5 bases at J, leaving 3 bases unmatched. CDR3 in amino acids: CASSYSSGLADNEQFF. DNA for the CDR3: TGTGCCAGCAGTTACTCGTCGGGACTAGCGGACAATGAGCAGTTCTTC.

This chain uses TRBV15 with TRBJ2-1; TRBD2 matches 13 bases. J lost 7 bases, V lost 8 bases, and 8 bases had no gene match. Germline assignment: CDR1 LNHNV and CDR2 YYDKDF (reference sequence). The CDR3 consists of 15 residues. The CDR3 is CATSGLAGVYNEQFF. The CDR3, as DNA: TGTGCCACCTCCGGACTAGCGGGAGTCTATAATGAGCAGTTCTTC.

The J gene is TRBJ2-7, the V gene TRBV5-8; unclear D gene. This CDR3 is 12 amino acids long. Trimming left V 3 bases short and J 1 base short, with 5 bases between. Germline assignment: CDR1 SGHTS and CDR2 YDEGEE. CDR3 nucleotide sequence: TGTGCCAGCAGCTCCTTTTCCTACGAGCAGTACTTC. Translation: CASSSFSYEQYF.

This rearrangement joins TRBV6-5 to TRBJ1-2, with TRBD1 as a possible D gene (6 bases). This CDR3 has 14 residues. V dropped 6 bases and J dropped 1 base, with 12 bases sitting between them. Germline V gene sequence: CDR1 MNHEY, CDR2 SVGAGI. CDR3 loop: CASRKGVVNYGYTF. CDR3 DNA: TGTGCCAGCAGGAAGGGGGTGGTTAACTATGGCTACACCTTC.

The chain recombines TRBV2 with TRBJ2-3, with D possibly TRBD2 on 5 matching bases. CDR1 is SNHLY and CDR2 is FYNNEI in the germline V gene. This CDR3 region has 12 residues. V shed 8 bases and J shed 4 bases, with 10 bases lying between them. The CDR3 sequence is CASSEGSDTQYF. In DNA form, the CDR3 reads TGTGCCAGCTCTGAGGGTTCAGATACGCAGTATTTT.

This clone was observed a single time. The gene calls are TRBV29-1 and TRBJ2-1; D gene unclear. V was pared by 6 bases and J by 5 bases, with 8 bases between. The CDR3 loop spans 11 amino acids. The germline gives CDR1 SQVTM, CDR2 ANQGSEA. CDR3 DNA sequence: TGCAGCGTGTCTCGGGACAATGAGCAGTTCTTC. Residues: CSVSRDNEQFF.

J is TRBJ2-4 and V is TRBV7-6, with D possibly TRBD2 on 6 matching bases. Per the germline V gene, CDR1 is SGHVS and CDR2 is FNYEAQ. The CDR3 is 14 residues long. Trimming stripped 5 bases from V and 7 bases from J, with 15 bases between. For the CDR3, the DNA is TGTGCCAGCAGCCCGGAGGGCGGGAAGAACATTCAGTACTTC. Its protein is CASSPEGGKNIQYF.

A few counts support this clone. V and J are TRBV14 and TRBJ1-2; TRBD1 might be the D (5 bases). The germline gives CDR1 SGHDN, CDR2 FVKESK. V was pared by 2 bases and J by 4 bases, with 11 bases between. CDR3 size: 14 residues. CDR3 loop: CASSQLQVPYGYTF. DNA for the CDR3: TGTGCCAGCAGCCAACTACAGGTCCCCTATGGCTACACCTTC.

The rearrangement joins TRBV19 to TRBJ1-1; D perhaps matches TRBD1 (5 bases). The CDR3 spans 13 residues. Between the trimmed V and J ends, which lost 3 bases and 1 base, there was a span of 6 bases. Per germline, CDR1 LNHDA and CDR2 SQIVND (reference sequence). CDR3 sequence (DNA): TGTGCCAGTAGTATCGGACAGAACACTGAAGCTTTCTTT. This sequence encodes CASSIGQNTEAFF.

V usage is TRBV5-6 and J usage is TRBJ2-6; D is unclear. The CDR3 extends over 14 amino acids. V was shortened by 2 bases and J by 2 bases, with 5 bases between the two germline ends. Germline assignment: CDR1 SGHDT and CDR2 YYEEEE. CDR3 amino acids: CASSFVAGANVLTF. CDR3 DNA sequence: TGTGCCAGCAGCTTTGTGGCTGGGGCCAACGTCCTGACTTTC.

The V and J genes are TRBV29-1 and TRBJ2-1, with 7 bases matching TRBD1. The CDR3 contains 14 residues. Trimming removed 0 bases from V and 8 bases from J; junction bases left unmatched: 7. Germline V lookup: CDR1 SQVTM, CDR2 ANQGSEA. CDR3 in amino acids: CSVEDRRQGHEQFF. The CDR3 DNA is TGCAGCGTTGAAGATCGACGACAGGGACATGAGCAGTTCTTC.

The chain carries TRBV15 and TRBJ2-1, with 8 bases identical to TRBD2. Unmatched junction bases numbered 15, after V lost 3 bases and J lost 8 bases. This CDR3 has 17 residues. Germline V gives CDR1 LNHNV, CDR2 YYDKDF (reference sequence). The CDR3 reads CATSSGLTASGFDEQFF. CDR3 nucleotide sequence: TGTGCCACCAGCAGTGGTTTGACGGCTAGCGGGTTTGATGAGCAGTTCTTC.